This is a list of T cell receptor beta chains from one sample in a study of blood T cell repertoires in COVID-19. Sequencing used immunoSEQ multiplex PCR; TCRdb keeps in-frame clones, though not all of them. The table shows approximately 390,000 clones, with 85% to 90% occurring only once. Specimen: PBMCs or T cells enriched from blood (not recorded which). The receptor source for this set is a woman between 50 and 59 years old who had recovered from COVID-19. CDR3s include the opening cysteine and the closing phenylalanine or tryptophan. D genes are given only for firm matches. Rows give clone size only sometimes, using once, few, many, or a class for an expanded clone.

J gene: TRBJ2-1
D gene: NA
CDR3 length: 15
clone size: NA
V gene: TRBV3-1/TRBV3-2
CDR3 DNA: TGTGCCAGCAGCCCCACTCCGGGGGGCTCGAATGAGCAGTTCTTC
CDR3 protein: CASSPTPGGSNEQFF

J gene: TRBJ2-1
D gene: TRBD2
CDR3 length: 17
clone size: NA
V gene: TRBV7-2
CDR3 DNA: TGTGCCAGCAGCCCGCTGCGGGCAGGGAGGGGCTACAATGAGCAGTTCTTC
CDR3 protein: CASSPLRAGRGYNEQFF

J gene: TRBJ1-2
D gene: NA
CDR3 length: 12
clone size: NA
V gene: TRBV6-5
CDR3 DNA: TGTGCCAGCAGTTCCACACGTGAAGGCTACACCTTC
CDR3 protein: CASSSTREGYTF

J gene: TRBJ1-2
D gene: TRBD1
CDR3 length: 15
clone size: NA
V gene: TRBV30
CDR3 DNA: TGTGCCTGGAGTGATGGACAGGGAGCAGGATATGGCTACACCTTC
CDR3 protein: CAWSDGQGAGYGYTF

J gene: TRBJ1-1
D gene: NA
CDR3 length: 15
clone size: once
V gene: TRBV2
CDR3 DNA: TGTGCCAGCAGTGTTTATCCAGGGATGAACACTGAAGCTTTCTTT
CDR3 protein: CASSVYPGMNTEAFF

J gene: TRBJ2-5
D gene: NA
CDR3 length: 14
clone size: few
V gene: TRBV6-6
CDR3 DNA: TGTGCCAGCAGTTATTCTGAACTAGGGGAGACCCAGTACTTC
CDR3 protein: CASSYSELGETQYF

J gene: TRBJ1-2
D gene: TRBD1
CDR3 length: 17
clone size: NA
V gene: TRBV4-1
CDR3 DNA: TGCGCCAGCAGCCTACGTTCCGGGACAGGGGTCTACTATGGCTACACCTTC
CDR3 protein: CASSLRSGTGVYYGYTF

J gene: TRBJ2-7
D gene: NA
CDR3 length: 13
clone size: NA
V gene: TRBV18
CDR3 DNA: TGTGCCAGCTCATACCGGGAAAACTACGAGCAGTACTTC
CDR3 protein: CASSYRENYEQYF

J gene: TRBJ1-4
D gene: NA
CDR3 length: 17
clone size: NA
V gene: TRBV21-1
CDR3 DNA: TGTGCCAGCAGTAACCAGGTCCCGGCAGTAAATAATGAAAAACTGTTTTTT
CDR3 protein: CASSNQVPAVNNEKLFF

J gene: TRBJ1-1
D gene: TRBD1
CDR3 length: 14
clone size: NA
V gene: TRBV7-9
CDR3 DNA: TGTGCCAGCAGCCCCGGGACAGTGAACACTGAAGCTTTCTTT
CDR3 protein: CASSPGTVNTEAFF

J gene: TRBJ1-1
D gene: NA
CDR3 length: 13
clone size: NA
V gene: TRBV18
CDR3 DNA: TGTGCCAGCTCACGAGACAGGAACACTGAAGCTTTCTTT
CDR3 protein: CASSRDRNTEAFF

J gene: TRBJ1-1
D gene: NA
CDR3 length: 15
clone size: NA
V gene: TRBV4-3
CDR3 DNA: TGCGCCAGCAGCTCACTACAGGGCACGGTCACTGAAGCTTTCTTT
CDR3 protein: CASSSLQGTVTEAFF

J gene: TRBJ1-1
D gene: NA
CDR3 length: 15
clone size: NA
V gene: TRBV7-2
CDR3 DNA: TGTGCCAGCAGCTATGAGGCCGCAATTAACACTGAAGCTTTCTTT
CDR3 protein: CASSYEAAINTEAFF

J gene: TRBJ2-1
D gene: TRBD1
CDR3 length: 13
clone size: NA
V gene: TRBV6-5
CDR3 DNA: TGTGCCAGCAGTAACGTTGGGACAGATGAGCAGTTCTTC
CDR3 protein: CASSNVGTDEQFF

J gene: TRBJ1-5
D gene: NA
CDR3 length: 13
clone size: NA
V gene: TRBV6-5
CDR3 DNA: TGTGCCAGCAGACGACAGTACAATCAGCCCCAGCATTTT
CDR3 protein: CASRRQYNQPQHF

J gene: TRBJ2-1
D gene: TRBD2
CDR3 length: 15
clone size: NA
V gene: TRBV4-1
CDR3 DNA: TGCGCCAGCAGCCAACCCCGCGGGGGGCGGAATGAGCAGTTCTTC
CDR3 protein: CASSQPRGGRNEQFF

J gene: TRBJ1-5
D gene: NA
CDR3 length: 14
clone size: NA
V gene: TRBV6-5
CDR3 DNA: TGTGCCAGCAGCGGACAAGATAGCAATCAGCCCCAGCATTTT
CDR3 protein: CASSGQDSNQPQHF

J gene: TRBJ1-2
D gene: NA
CDR3 length: 15
clone size: NA
V gene: TRBV5-6
CDR3 DNA: TGTGCCAGCAGCTTGGTACCACAGGATCGGTTTGGCTACACCTTC
CDR3 protein: CASSLVPQDRFGYTF

J gene: TRBJ1-3
D gene: NA
CDR3 length: 14
clone size: NA
V gene: TRBV25-1
CDR3 DNA: TGTGCCAGCAGGAGGGTTACCTCTGGAAACACCATATATTTT
CDR3 protein: CASRRVTSGNTIYF

J gene: TRBJ2-5
D gene: TRBD1
CDR3 length: 16
clone size: NA
V gene: TRBV7-2
CDR3 DNA: TGTGCCAGCAGCTTAGCGATTTCAGGGGGCGCGGGGACCCAGTACTTC
CDR3 protein: CASSLAISGGAGTQYF

J gene: TRBJ2-2
D gene: TRBD1
CDR3 length: 14
clone size: NA
V gene: TRBV3-1/TRBV3-2
CDR3 DNA: TGTGCCAGCAGCCTAGACAGGGCGTTCGGGGAGCTGTTTTTT
CDR3 protein: CASSLDRAFGELFF

J gene: TRBJ1-6
D gene: TRBD1
CDR3 length: 17
clone size: NA
V gene: TRBV7-2
CDR3 DNA: TGTGCCAGCAGCCCTAGAGGGGGCGGGACAGGGACTTCACCCCTCCACTTT
CDR3 protein: CASSPRGGGTGTSPLHF

J gene: TRBJ1-1
D gene: TRBD1
CDR3 length: 15
clone size: NA
V gene: TRBV19
CDR3 DNA: TGTGCCAGTAGTGATGGGGGACAGGGGTTAACTGAAGCTTTCTTT
CDR3 protein: CASSDGGQGLTEAFF

J gene: TRBJ1-4
D gene: TRBD1
CDR3 length: 14
clone size: once
V gene: TRBV2
CDR3 DNA: TGTGCCACCTCGAGGACAGGGGTTAATGAAAAACTGTTTTTT
CDR3 protein: CATSRTGVNEKLFF

J gene: TRBJ1-2
D gene: NA
CDR3 length: 13
clone size: NA
V gene: TRBV7-9
CDR3 DNA: TGTGCCAGCAGCGGGGGGACGCTCGATGGCTACACCTTC
CDR3 protein: CASSGGTLDGYTF

J gene: TRBJ1-2
D gene: NA
CDR3 length: 13
clone size: NA
V gene: TRBV2
CDR3 DNA: TGTGCCAGCAGTCCAACAGGAGTTAATGGCTACACCTTC
CDR3 protein: CASSPTGVNGYTF

J gene: TRBJ2-3
D gene: NA
CDR3 length: 16
clone size: NA
V gene: TRBV5-6
CDR3 DNA: TGTGCCAGCAGCCATTCCCGACAGGATCCCACAGATACGCAGTATTTT
CDR3 protein: CASSHSRQDPTDTQYF

J gene: TRBJ1-1
D gene: NA
CDR3 length: 14
clone size: NA
V gene: TRBV6-5
CDR3 DNA: TGTGCCGGCAGCTCTCGACAGCTTAACACTGAAGCTTTCTTT
CDR3 protein: CAGSSRQLNTEAFF

J gene: TRBJ1-3
D gene: TRBD1
CDR3 length: 14
clone size: NA
V gene: TRBV5-1
CDR3 DNA: TGCGCCAGCAGCGGACAGGGGGCTGGAAACACCATATATTTT
CDR3 protein: CASSGQGAGNTIYF

J gene: TRBJ1-1
D gene: NA
CDR3 length: 15
clone size: once
V gene: TRBV7-9
CDR3 DNA: TGTGCCAGCAGCTACAGTGCACAGGGGAACACTGAAGCTTTCTTT
CDR3 protein: CASSYSAQGNTEAFF

J gene: TRBJ1-2
D gene: NA
CDR3 length: 13
clone size: NA
V gene: TRBV27
CDR3 DNA: TGTGCCAGCAGCCCGGGGGTGTTCGATGGCTACACCTTC
CDR3 protein: CASSPGVFDGYTF

J gene: TRBJ1-4
D gene: NA
CDR3 length: 11
clone size: NA
V gene: TRBV29-1
CDR3 DNA: TGCAGCGTTGAAGGTCGAGGAAAACTGTTTTTT
CDR3 protein: CSVEGRGKLFF